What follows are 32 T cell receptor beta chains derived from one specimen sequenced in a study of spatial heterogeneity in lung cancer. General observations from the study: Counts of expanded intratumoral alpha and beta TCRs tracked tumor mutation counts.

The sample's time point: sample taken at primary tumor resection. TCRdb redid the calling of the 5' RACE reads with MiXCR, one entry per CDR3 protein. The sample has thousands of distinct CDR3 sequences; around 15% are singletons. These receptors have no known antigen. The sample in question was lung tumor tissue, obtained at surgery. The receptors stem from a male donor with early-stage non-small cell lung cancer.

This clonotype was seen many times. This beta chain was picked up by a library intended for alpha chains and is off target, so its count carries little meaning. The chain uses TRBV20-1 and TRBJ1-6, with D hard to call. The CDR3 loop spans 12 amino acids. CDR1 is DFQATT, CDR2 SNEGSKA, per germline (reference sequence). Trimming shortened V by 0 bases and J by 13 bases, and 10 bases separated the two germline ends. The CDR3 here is CSARDGSSPLHF. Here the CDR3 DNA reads TGCAGTGCTAGAGACGGGAGTTCGCCCCTCCACTTT.

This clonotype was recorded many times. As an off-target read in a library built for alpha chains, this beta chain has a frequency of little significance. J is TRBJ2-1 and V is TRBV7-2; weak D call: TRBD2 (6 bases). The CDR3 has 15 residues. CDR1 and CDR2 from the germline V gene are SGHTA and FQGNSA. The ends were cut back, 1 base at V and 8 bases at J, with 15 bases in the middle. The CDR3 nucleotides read TGTGCCAGCAGCTTAGGGCCCGCGGGAAATTATGAGCAGTTCTTC. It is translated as CASSLGPAGNYEQFF.

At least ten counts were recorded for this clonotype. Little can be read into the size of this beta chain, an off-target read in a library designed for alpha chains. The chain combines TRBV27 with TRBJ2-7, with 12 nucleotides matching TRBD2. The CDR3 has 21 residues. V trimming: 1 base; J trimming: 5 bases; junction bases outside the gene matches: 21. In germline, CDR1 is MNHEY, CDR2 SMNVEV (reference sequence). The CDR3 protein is CASSLFGDFGTSGFVGNEQYF. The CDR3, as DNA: TGTGCCAGCAGTTTATTCGGAGATTTCGGGACTAGCGGGTTTGTAGGAAACGAGCAGTACTTC.

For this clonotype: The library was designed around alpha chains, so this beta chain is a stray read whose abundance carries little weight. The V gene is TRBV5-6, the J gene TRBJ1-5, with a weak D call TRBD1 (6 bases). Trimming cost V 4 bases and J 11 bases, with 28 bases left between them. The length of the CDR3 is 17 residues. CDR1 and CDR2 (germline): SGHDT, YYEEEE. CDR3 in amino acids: CASSKGVGGQGRSSQHF. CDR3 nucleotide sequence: TGTGCCAGCAGCAAAGGAGTGGGGGGCCAGGGGAGGTCTTCCCAGCATTTT. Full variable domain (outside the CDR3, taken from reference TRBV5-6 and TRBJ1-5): DAGVTQSPTHLIKTRGQQVTLRCSPKSGHDTVSWYQQALGQGPQFIFQYYEEEERQRGNFPDRFSGHQFPNYSSELNVNALLLGDSALYLCASSKGVGGQGRSSQHFGDGTRLSIL.

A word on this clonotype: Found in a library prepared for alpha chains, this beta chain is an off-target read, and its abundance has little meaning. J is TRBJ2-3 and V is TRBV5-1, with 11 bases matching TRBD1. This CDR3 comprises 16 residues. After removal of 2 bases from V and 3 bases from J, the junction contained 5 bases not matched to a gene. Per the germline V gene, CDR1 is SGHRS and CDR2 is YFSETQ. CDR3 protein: CASSLGQGAKTDTQYF. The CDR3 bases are TGCGCCAGCAGCTTAGGACAGGGGGCGAAAACAGATACGCAGTATTTT.

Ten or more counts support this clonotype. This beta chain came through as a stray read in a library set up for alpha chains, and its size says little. DNA of the CDR3: TGTGCCAGCAGTTATTCTAGCGGGAGTTTTGGGTTCTTC. This gives the protein CASSYSSGSFGFF. The chain recombines TRBV2 with TRBJ2-1; TRBD2 matches at 10 bases. Germline V gene data show CDR1 as SNHLY and CDR2 as FYNNEI. Trimming at V came to 5 bases and at J to 15 bases, leaving 10 bases not matched to a gene. The CDR3 spans 13 residues.

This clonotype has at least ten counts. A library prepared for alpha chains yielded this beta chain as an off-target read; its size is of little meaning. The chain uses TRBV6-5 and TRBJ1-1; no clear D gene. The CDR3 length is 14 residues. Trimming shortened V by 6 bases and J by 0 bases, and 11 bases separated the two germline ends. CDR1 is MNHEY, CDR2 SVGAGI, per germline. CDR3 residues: CASRLDRMNTEAFF. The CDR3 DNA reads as TGTGCCAGCAGATTAGACCGGATGAACACTGAAGCTTTCTTT.

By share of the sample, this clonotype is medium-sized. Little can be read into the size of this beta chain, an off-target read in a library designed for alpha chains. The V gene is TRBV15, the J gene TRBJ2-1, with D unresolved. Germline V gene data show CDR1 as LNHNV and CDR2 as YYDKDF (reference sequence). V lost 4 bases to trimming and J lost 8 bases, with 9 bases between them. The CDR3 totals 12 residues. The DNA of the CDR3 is TGTGCCACCAGCACCGGATTCTATGAGCAGTTCTTC. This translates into CATSTGFYEQFF.

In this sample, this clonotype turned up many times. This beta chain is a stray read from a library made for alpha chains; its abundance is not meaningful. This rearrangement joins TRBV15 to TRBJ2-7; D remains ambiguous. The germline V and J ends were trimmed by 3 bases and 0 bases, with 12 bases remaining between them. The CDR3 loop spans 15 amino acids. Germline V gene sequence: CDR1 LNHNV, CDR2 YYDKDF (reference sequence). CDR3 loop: CATSSPPDGSYEQYF. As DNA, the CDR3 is TGTGCCACCAGCAGCCCTCCCGACGGCTCCTACGAGCAGTACTTC.

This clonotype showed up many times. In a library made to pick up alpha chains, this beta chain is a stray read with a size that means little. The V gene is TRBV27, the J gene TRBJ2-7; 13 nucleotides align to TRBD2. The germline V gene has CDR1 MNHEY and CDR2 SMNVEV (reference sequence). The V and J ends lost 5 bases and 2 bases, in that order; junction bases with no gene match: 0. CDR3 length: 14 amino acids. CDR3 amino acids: CASSGLAGAYEQYF. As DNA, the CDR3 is TGTGCCAGCAGTGGACTAGCGGGGGCCTACGAGCAGTACTTC.

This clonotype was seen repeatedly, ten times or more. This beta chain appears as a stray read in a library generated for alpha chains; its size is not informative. This CDR3 reads CASSFQGADQPQHF. The CDR3 coding sequence is TGTGCCAGCAGTTTCCAAGGGGCGGATCAGCCCCAGCATTTT. The J gene is TRBJ1-5, the V gene TRBV12-3 or TRBV12-4; D is possibly TRBD1 (5 bases). V was shortened by 3 bases and J by 5 bases, with 11 bases between the two germline ends. This CDR3 is 14 amino acids long.

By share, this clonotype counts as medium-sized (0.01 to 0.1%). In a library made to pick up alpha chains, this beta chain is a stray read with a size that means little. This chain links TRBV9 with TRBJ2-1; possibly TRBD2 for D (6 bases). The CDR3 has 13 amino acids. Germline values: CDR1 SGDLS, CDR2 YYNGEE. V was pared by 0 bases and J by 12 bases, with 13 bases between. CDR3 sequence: CASSVAGSGPQFF. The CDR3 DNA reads TGTGCCAGCAGCGTAGCGGGTAGCGGCCCGCAGTTCTTC.

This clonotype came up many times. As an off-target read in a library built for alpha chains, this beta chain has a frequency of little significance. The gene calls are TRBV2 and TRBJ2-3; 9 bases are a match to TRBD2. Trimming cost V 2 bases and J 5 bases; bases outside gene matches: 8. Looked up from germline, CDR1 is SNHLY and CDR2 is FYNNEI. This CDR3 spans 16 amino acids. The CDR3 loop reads CASSERVAGARDTQYF. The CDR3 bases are TGTGCCAGCAGTGAAAGGGTAGCGGGGGCTCGAGATACGCAGTATTTT. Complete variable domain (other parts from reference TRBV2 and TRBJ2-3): EPEVTQTPSHQVTQMGQEVILRCVPISNHLYFYWYRQILGQKVEFLVSFYNNEISEKSEIFDDQFSVERPDGSNFTLKIRSTKLEDSAMYFCASSERVAGARDTQYFGPGTRLTVL.

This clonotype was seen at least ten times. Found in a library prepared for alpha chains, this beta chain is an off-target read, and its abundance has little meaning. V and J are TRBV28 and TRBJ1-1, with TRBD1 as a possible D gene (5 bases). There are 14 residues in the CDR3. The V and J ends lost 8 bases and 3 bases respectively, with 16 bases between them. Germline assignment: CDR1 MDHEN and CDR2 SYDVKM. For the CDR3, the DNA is TGTGCCAGCTACGAAAGGGGCAGTCACACTGAAGCTTTCTTT. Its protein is CASYERGSHTEAFF.

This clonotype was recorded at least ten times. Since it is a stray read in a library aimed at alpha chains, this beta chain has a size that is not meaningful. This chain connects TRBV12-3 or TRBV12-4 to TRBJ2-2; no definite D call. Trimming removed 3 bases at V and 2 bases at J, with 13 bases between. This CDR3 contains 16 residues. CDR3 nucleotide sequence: TGTGCCAGCAGTTTGGTCGTGCTAAGCAACACCGGGGAGCTGTTTTTT. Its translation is CASSLVVLSNTGELFF.

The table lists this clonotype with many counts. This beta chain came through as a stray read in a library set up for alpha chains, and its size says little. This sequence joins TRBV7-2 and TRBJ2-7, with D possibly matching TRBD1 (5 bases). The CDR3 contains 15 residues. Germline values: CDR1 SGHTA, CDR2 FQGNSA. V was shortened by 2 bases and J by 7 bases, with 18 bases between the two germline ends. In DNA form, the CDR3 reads TGTGCCAGCAGCTTAAGGCCCAGGGTTTTAATAGAGCAGTACTTC. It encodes CASSLRPRVLIEQYF.

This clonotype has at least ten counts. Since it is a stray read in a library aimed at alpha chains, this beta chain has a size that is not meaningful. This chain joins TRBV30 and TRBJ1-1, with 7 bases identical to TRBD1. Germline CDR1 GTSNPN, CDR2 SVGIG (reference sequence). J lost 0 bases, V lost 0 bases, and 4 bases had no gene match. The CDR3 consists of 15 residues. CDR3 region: CAWSVRGQVNTEAFF. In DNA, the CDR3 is TGTGCCTGGAGTGTACGAGGACAGGTGAACACTGAAGCTTTCTTT.

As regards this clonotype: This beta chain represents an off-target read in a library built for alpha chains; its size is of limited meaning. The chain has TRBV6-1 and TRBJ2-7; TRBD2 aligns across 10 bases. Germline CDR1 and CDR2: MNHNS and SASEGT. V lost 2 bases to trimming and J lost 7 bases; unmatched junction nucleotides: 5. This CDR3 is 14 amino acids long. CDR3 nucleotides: TGTGCCAGCAGTGAATTAGCGGGAGGTAGGGAGCAGTACTTC. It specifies CASSELAGGREQYF.

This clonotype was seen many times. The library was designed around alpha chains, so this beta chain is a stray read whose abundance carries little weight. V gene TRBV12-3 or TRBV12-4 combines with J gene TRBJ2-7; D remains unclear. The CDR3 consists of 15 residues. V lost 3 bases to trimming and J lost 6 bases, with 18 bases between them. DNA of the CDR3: TGTGCCAGCAGTTTGGTATCGCCGGTCCTCGGCGAGCAGTACTTC. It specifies CASSLVSPVLGEQYF.

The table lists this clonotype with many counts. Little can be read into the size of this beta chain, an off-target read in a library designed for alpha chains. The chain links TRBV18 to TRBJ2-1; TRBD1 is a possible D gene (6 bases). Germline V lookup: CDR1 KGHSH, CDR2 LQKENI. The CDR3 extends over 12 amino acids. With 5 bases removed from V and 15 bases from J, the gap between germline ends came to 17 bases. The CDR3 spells CASSRPQGRLFF. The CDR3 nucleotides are TGTGCCAGCTCAAGACCTCAGGGGCGTCTGTTCTTC.

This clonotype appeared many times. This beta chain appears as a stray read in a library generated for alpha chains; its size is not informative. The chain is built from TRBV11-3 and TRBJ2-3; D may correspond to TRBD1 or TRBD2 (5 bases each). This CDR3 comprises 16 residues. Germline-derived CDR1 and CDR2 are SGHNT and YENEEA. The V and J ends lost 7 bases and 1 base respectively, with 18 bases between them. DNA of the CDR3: TGTGCCAGCACCCCGGGACCCCAAAAGGGCACAGATACGCAGTATTTT. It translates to CASTPGPQKGTDTQYF.

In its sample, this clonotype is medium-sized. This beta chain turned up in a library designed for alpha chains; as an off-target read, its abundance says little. CDR3 sequence (DNA): TGTGCCAGCAGTTTTGGGACAAAGTACTACGAGCAGTACTTC. This encodes CASSFGTKYYEQYF. The chain joins TRBV12-3 or TRBV12-4 to TRBJ2-7, with D possibly matching TRBD1 (6 bases). The CDR3 extends over 14 amino acids. The V and J ends lost 3 bases and 3 bases respectively, with 12 bases between them.

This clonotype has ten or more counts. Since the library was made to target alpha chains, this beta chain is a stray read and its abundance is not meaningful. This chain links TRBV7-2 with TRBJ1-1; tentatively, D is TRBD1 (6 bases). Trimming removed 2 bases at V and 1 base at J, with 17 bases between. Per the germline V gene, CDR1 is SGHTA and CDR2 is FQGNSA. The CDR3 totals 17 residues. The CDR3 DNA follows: TGTGCCAGCAGCTTAAGGTGGCAGGGGTATGGGAACACTGAAGCTTTCTTT. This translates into CASSLRWQGYGNTEAFF.

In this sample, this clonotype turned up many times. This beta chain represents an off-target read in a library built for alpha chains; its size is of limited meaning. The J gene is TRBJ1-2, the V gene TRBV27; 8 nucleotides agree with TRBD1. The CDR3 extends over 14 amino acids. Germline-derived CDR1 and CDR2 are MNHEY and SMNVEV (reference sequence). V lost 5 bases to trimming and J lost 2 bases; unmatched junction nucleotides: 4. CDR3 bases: TGTGCCAGCAGTGTGCAGGGGGCAAACTATGGCTACACCTTC. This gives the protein CASSVQGANYGYTF.

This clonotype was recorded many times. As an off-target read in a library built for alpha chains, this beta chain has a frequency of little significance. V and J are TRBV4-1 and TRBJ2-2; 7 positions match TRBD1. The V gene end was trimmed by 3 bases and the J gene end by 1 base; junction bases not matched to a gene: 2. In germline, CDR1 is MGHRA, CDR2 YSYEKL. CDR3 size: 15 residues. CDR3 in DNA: TGCGCCAGCAGCCACCGGGACAGGAACACCGGGGAGCTGTTTTTT. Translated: CASSHRDRNTGELFF.

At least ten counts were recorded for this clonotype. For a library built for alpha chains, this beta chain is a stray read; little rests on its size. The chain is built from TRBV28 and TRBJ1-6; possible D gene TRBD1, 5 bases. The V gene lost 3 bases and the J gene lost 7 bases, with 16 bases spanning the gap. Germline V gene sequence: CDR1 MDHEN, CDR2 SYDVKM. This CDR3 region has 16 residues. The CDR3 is CASSFQSGGRNSPLHF. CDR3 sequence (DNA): TGTGCCAGCAGTTTCCAATCCGGGGGACGGAATTCACCCCTCCACTTT.

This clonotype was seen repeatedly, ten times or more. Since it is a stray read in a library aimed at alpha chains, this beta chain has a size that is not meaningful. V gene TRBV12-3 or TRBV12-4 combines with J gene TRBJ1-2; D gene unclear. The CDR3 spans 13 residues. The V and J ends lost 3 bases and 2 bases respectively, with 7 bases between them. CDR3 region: CASSFELNYGYTF. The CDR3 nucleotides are TGTGCCAGCAGTTTTGAGCTGAACTATGGCTACACCTTC.

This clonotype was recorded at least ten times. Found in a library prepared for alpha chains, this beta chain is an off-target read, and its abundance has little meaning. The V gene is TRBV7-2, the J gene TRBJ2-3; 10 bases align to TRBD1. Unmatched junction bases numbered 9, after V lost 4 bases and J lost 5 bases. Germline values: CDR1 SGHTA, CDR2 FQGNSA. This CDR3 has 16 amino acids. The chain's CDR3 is CASSWGLGQGIDTQYF. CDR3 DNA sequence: TGTGCCAGCAGCTGGGGTTTGGGACAGGGGATAGATACGCAGTATTTT.

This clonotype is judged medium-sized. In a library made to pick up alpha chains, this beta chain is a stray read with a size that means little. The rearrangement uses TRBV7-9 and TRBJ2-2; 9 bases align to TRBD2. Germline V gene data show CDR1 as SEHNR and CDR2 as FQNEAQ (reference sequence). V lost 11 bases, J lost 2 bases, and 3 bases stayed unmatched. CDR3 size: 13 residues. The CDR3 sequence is CAAGGSNTGELFF. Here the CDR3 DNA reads TGTGCCGCGGGGGGGTCCAACACCGGGGAGCTGTTTTTT.

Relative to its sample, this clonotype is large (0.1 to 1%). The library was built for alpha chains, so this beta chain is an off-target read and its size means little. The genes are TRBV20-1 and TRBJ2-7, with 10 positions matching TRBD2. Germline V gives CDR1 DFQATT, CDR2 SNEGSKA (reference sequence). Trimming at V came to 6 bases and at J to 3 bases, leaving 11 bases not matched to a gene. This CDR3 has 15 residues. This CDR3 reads CSAPSGTSAFYEQYF. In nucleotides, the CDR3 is TGCAGTGCCCCTTCCGGGACTAGCGCATTCTACGAGCAGTACTTC.

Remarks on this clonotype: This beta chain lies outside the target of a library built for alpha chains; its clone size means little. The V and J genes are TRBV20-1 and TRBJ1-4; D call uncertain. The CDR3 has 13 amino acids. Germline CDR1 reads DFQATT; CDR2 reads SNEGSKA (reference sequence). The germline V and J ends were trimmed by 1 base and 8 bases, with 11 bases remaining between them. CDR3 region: CSARGAAGEKLFF. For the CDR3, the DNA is TGCAGTGCTAGAGGGGCTGCTGGGGAAAAACTGTTTTTT.

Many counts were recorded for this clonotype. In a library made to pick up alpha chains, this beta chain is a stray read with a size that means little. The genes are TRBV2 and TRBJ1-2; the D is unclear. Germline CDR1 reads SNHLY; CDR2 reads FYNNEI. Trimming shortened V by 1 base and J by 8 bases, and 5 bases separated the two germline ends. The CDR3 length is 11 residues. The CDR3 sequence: CASSEDGGYTF. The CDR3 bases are TGTGCCAGCAGTGAAGACGGGGGCTACACCTTC.